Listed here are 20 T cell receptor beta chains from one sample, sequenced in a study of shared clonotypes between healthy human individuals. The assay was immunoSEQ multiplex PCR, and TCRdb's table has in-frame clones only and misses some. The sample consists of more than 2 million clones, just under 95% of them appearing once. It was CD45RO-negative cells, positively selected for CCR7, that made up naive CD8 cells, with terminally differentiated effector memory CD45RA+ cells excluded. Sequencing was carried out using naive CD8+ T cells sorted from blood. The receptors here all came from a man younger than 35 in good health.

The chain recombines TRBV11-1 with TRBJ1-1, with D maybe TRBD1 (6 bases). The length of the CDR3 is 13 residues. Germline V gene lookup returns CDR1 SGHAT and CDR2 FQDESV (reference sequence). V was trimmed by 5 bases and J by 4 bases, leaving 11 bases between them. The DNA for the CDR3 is TGTGCCAGCAGCCACAGGGAATCCACTGAAGCTTTCTTT. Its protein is CASSHRESTEAFF.

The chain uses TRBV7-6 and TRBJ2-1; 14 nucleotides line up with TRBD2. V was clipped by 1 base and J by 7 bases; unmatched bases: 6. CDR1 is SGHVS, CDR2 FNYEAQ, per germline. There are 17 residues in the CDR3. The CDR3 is CASSLEGLAGGSNEQFF. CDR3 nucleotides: TGTGCCAGCAGCTTAGAAGGACTAGCGGGAGGATCAAATGAGCAGTTCTTC.

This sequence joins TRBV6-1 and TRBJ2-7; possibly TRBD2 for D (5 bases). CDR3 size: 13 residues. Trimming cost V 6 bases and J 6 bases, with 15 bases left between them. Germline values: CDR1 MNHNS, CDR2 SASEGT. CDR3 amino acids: CASSTLEVGEQYF. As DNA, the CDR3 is TGTGCCAGCAGCACATTGGAGGTTGGCGAGCAGTACTTC.

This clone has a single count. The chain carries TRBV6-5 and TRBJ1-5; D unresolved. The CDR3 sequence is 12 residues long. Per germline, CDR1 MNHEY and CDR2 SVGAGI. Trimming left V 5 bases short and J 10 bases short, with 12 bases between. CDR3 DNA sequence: TGTGCCAGCAGTGGTGGGGAGGGACCCCAGCATTTT. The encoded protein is CASSGGEGPQHF.

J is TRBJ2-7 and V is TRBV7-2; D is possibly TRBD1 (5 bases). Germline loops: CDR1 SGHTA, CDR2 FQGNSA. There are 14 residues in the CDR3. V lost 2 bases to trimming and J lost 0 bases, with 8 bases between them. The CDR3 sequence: CASSLTGYSYEQYF. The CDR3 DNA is TGTGCCAGCAGCTTAACAGGTTACTCCTACGAGCAGTACTTC.

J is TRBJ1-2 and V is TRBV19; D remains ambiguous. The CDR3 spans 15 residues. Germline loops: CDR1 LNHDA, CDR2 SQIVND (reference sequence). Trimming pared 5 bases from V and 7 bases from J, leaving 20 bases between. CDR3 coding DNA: TGTGCCAGTAGTCCGTCGGCAGGAGATCTTCGTGGCTACACCTTC. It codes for CASSPSAGDLRGYTF.

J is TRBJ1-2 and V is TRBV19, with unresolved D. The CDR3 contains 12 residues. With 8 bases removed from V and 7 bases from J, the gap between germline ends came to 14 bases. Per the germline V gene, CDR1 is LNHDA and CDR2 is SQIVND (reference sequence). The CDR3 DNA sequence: TGTGCCAGTGCGGTATGGGGAATTGGCTACACCTTC. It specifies CASAVWGIGYTF.

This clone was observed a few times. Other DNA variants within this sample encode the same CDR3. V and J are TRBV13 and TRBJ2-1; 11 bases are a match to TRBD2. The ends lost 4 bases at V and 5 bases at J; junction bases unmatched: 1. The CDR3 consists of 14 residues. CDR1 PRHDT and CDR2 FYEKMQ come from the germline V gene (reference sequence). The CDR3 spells CASSSGLADNEQFF. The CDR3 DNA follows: TGTGCCAGCAGCTCGGGACTAGCGGACAATGAGCAGTTCTTC.

The CDR3 protein is CAGGGGSEQYF. In DNA, the CDR3 is TGTGCCGGGGGTGGAGGGAGCGAGCAGTACTTC. The V and J genes are TRBV2 and TRBJ2-7; weak D call: TRBD2 (6 bases). The germline CDR1 and CDR2 sequences are SNHLY and FYNNEI. This CDR3 comprises 11 residues. V was trimmed by 11 bases and J by 6 bases, leaving 14 bases between them.

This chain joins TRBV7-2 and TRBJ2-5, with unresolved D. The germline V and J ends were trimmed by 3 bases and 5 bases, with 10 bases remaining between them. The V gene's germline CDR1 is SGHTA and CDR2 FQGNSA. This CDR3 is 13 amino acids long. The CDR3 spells CASSLDDEETQYF. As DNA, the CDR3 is TGTGCCAGCAGCTTGGACGACGAGGAGACCCAGTACTTC.

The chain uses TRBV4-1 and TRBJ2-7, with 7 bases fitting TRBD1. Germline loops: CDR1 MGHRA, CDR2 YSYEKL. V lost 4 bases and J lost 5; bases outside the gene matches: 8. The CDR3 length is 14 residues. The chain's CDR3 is CASSPRQGSDEQYF. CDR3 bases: TGCGCCAGCAGCCCCCGACAGGGCAGCGACGAGCAGTACTTC.

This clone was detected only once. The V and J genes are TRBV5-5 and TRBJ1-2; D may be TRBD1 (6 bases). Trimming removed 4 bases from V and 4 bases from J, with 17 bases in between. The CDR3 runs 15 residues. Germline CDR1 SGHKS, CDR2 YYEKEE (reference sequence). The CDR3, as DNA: TGTGCCAGCAGCCCGGAACCTACAGGGTTCTATGGCTACACCTTC. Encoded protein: CASSPEPTGFYGYTF. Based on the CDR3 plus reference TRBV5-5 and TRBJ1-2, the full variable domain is DAGVTQSPTHLIKTRGQQVTLRCSPISGHKSVSWYQQVLGQGPQFIFQYYEKEERGRGNFPDRFSARQFPNYSSELNVNALLLGDSALYLCASSPEPTGFYGYTFGSGTRLTVV.

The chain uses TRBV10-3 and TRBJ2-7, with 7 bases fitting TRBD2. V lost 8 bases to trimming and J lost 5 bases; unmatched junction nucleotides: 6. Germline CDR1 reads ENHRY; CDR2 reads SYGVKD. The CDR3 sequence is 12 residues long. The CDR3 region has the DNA TGTGCCATCGGGGGGGGTTTGGACGAGCAGTACTTC. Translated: CAIGGGLDEQYF.

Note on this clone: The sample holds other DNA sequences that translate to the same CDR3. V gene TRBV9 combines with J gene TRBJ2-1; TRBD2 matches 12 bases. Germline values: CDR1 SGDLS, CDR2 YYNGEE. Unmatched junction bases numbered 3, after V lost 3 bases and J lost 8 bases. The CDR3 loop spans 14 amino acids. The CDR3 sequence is CASSASGGADEQFF. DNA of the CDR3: TGTGCCAGCAGCGCTAGCGGGGGGGCTGATGAGCAGTTCTTC.

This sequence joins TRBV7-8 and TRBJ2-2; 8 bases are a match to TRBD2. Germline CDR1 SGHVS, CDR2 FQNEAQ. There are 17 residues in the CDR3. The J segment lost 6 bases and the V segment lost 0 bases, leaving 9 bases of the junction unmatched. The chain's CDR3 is CASSLAGGGFLSGELFF. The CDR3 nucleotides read TGTGCCAGCAGCTTAGCCGGCGGGGGGTTTTTGTCCGGGGAGCTGTTTTTT.

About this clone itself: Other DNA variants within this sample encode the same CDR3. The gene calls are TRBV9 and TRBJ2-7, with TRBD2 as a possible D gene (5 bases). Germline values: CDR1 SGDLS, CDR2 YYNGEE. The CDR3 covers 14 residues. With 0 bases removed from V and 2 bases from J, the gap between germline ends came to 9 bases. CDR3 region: CASSVGGLAYEQYF. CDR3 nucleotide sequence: TGTGCCAGCAGCGTAGGCGGGCTAGCCTACGAGCAGTACTTC. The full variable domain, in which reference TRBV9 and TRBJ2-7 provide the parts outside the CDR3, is DSGVTQTPKHLITATGQRVTLRCSPRSGDLSVYWYQQSLDQGLQFLIQYYNGEERAKGNILERFSAQQFPDLHSELNLSSLELGDSALYFCASSVGGLAYEQYFGPGTRLTVT.

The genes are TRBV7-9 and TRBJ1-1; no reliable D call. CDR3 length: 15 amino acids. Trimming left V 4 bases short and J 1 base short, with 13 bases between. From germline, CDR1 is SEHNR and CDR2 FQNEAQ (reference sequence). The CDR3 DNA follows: TGTGCCAGCAGCTCTGCGACGGACCCGAACACTGAAGCTTTCTTT. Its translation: CASSSATDPNTEAFF.

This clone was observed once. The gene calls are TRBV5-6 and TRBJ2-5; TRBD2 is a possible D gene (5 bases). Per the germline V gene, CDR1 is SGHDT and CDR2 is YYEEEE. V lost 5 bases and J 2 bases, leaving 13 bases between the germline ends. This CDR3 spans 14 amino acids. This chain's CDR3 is CASSSVTGQETQYF. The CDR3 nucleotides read TGTGCCAGCAGTTCAGTCACGGGGCAAGAGACCCAGTACTTC. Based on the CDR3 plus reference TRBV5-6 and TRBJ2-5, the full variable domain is DAGVTQSPTHLIKTRGQQVTLRCSPKSGHDTVSWYQQALGQGPQFIFQYYEEEERQRGNFPDRFSGHQFPNYSSELNVNALLLGDSALYLCASSSVTGQETQYFGPGTRLLVL.

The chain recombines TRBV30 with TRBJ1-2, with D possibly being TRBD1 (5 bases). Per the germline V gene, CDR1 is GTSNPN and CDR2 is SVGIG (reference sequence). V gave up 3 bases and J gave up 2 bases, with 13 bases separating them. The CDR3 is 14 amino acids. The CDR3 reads CAWRAQGGNYGYTF. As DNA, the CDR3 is TGTGCCTGGAGGGCTCAGGGAGGGAACTATGGCTACACCTTC.

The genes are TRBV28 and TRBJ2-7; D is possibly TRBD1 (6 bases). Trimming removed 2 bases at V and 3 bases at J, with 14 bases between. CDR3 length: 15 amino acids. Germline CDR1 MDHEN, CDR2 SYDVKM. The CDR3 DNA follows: TGTGCCAGCAGTTTAGCAGGGGCCGAACTCTACGAGCAGTACTTC. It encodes CASSLAGAELYEQYF.